This is a list of T cell receptor beta chains from one sample in a study of PD-1 blockade in classical Hodgkin lymphoma. Assay: immunoSEQ multiplex PCR; the TCRdb copy retains only in-frame clones and omits some. In the table there are 20,000 to 25,000 clones, around 68% of which are singletons. The sample in question was peripheral blood mononuclear cells (PBMCs), obtained before the fourth cycle of nivolumab. The receptors come from a human donor with classical Hodgkin lymphoma. CDR3s include the opening cysteine and the closing phenylalanine or tryptophan. The order of the fields is CDR3 protein, CDR3 DNA, V gene, J gene, D gene, clone size. D genes are given only for firm matches. The listing skips clone size in some rows; elsewhere it reads once, few, many or a size class.

CASSLGGYSTDTQYF	TGTGCCAGCAGCTTAGGAGGTTACAGCACAGATACGCAGTATTTT	TRBV11-2	TRBJ2-3	NA	NA
CASSATGRGTEAFF	TGTGCCAGCAGTGCCACAGGGAGAGGCACTGAAGCTTTCTTT	TRBV11-2	TRBJ1-1	NA	NA
CASSSGQGALVEQYF	TGTGCCAGCAGCTCCGGACAGGGGGCTTTGGTCGAGCAGTACTTC	TRBV7-9	TRBJ2-7	TRBD1	NA
CASSPRQGHEQFF	TGTGCCAGCTCGCCTAGACAGGGCCATGAGCAGTTCTTC	TRBV18	TRBJ2-1	TRBD1	NA
CASSSVDSQNTGELFF	TGTGCCAGCAGCTCGGTTGACAGCCAGAACACCGGGGAGCTGTTTTTT	TRBV7-9	TRBJ2-2	NA	NA
CASSPDRVSEKLFF	TGTGCCAGCAGCCCGGACAGGGTTAGTGAAAAACTGTTTTTT	TRBV28	TRBJ1-4	TRBD1	few
CASNRFGTDTQYF	TGTGCCAGCAACAGGTTTGGTACAGATACGCAGTATTTT	TRBV14	TRBJ2-3	NA	NA
CASSLPRGNNYGYTF	TGCGCCAGCAGCTTACCCCGGGGGAATAACTATGGCTACACCTTC	TRBV5-1	TRBJ1-2	NA	NA
CASSRGTGELFF	TGTGCCAGCAGTCGGGGCACCGGGGAGCTGTTTTTT	TRBV6-1	TRBJ2-2	NA	NA
CASSDRDRVYYGYTF	TGTGCCAGCAGCGACCGGGACAGGGTGTACTATGGCTACACCTTC	TRBV7-9	TRBJ1-2	TRBD1	few
CASGPDYTGELFF	TGTGCTAGTGGTCCAGATTACACCGGGGAGCTGTTTTTT	TRBV12-5	TRBJ2-2	NA	NA
CATSTIRQGGQPQHF	TGTGCCACCAGCACCATTAGACAGGGGGGTCAGCCCCAGCATTTT	TRBV15	TRBJ1-5	TRBD1	once
CASSYKPSGEKLFF	TGCGCCAGCAGCTATAAACCGTCTGGCGAAAAACTGTTTTTT	TRBV5-1	TRBJ1-4	NA	NA
CASSSWDRGYTF	TGTGCCAGCAGCTCTTGGGACCGTGGCTACACCTTC	TRBV7-2	TRBJ1-2	NA	NA
CASSGYQRGTDTQYF	TGTGCCAGCAGCGGGTACCAGCGGGGCACAGATACGCAGTATTTT	TRBV14	TRBJ2-3	NA	NA
CASSDSLEGNQPQHF	TGTGCCAGCAGTGACAGCCTAGAGGGCAATCAGCCCCAGCATTTT	TRBV6-1	TRBJ1-5	NA	NA
CASSMILAGVLFF	TGTGCCAGTAGTATGATTCTAGCAGGAGTCCTGTTTTTT	TRBV19	TRBJ1-4	NA	NA
CASGTSGSYEQYF	TGTGCCAGCGGGACTAGCGGCTCCTACGAGCAGTACTTC	TRBV2	TRBJ2-7	TRBD2	few
CAWRRQGAGTEAFF	TGTGCCTGGAGGAGACAGGGGGCAGGGACTGAAGCTTTCTTT	TRBV30	TRBJ1-1	TRBD1	NA
CASSSHQGSGPPSQFF	TGTGCCAGTAGTAGCCACCAGGGGAGCGGACCCCCGTCGCAGTTCTTC	TRBV19	TRBJ2-1	NA	NA
CASSLIAGGDNEQFF	TGTGCCAGCAGCTTAATTGCGGGGGGGGACAATGAGCAGTTCTTC	TRBV11-2	TRBJ2-1	TRBD2	NA
CASSYTDSSSYEQYF	TGTGCCAGCAGTTACACGGATTCGTCCTCCTACGAGCAGTACTTC	TRBV6-6	TRBJ2-7	NA	NA